Sequencing of this T cell receptor (beta chain) was carried out in a study of blood T cell repertoires in COVID-19. Across the whole study: Acute and convalescent COVID-19 specimens originated in the United States, Italy and Spain. The cDNA or gDNA used as material had been derived from T cells, B-cell-depleted T cells, or PBMCs.

Germline lookup yields CDR1 LGHNA and CDR2 YNFKEQ. The ends lost 3 bases at V and 3 bases at J; junction bases unmatched: 5. This CDR3 spans 15 amino acids. Authors' data handling: Amplification from reference gene primers served as the basis for estimated nucleated cell counts. Sequenced by immunoSEQ multiplex PCR; TCRdb stores in-frame clones only, minus some. V and J calls and clone size follow that table, whereas D and trimming were derived from the DNA. The data show approximately 150,000 clones, over 80% seen once. The receptor was isolated from a woman aged 55 to 70 who had recovered from COVID-19. V and J are TRBV4-2 and TRBJ2-7, with TRBD1 matching 10 bases. Sequenced material: peripheral blood. The CDR3 coding sequence is TGTGCCAGCAGCCAGACGGGGGACAGGGGCTACGAGCAGTACTTC. Its protein product is CASSQTGDRGYEQYF.